Each of the 26 T cell receptor beta chains below was sequenced from the same sample in a study of T cells in Graves' hyperthyroidism and ophthalmopathy. RNA transcripts served as the template for amplifying TCR beta CDR3 regions. In the first-round RT-PCR of the TCR CDR3, the HTBI primer set was used. TCRdb redid the calling of the multiplex PCR reads with MiXCR, one entry per CDR3 protein. The sample has approximately 610,000 distinct CDR3 sequences, roughly a sixth seen once. Sequenced: blood. The receptors were gathered from a woman between 18 and 30 years old with Graves' hyperthyroidism.

This clonotype has a handful of counts. J is TRBJ2-7 and V is TRBV6-2 or TRBV6-3; TRBD1 might be the D (6 bases). This CDR3 is 12 amino acids long. V lost 11 bases, J lost 3 bases, and 14 bases lay in between. Germline V gene sequence: CDR1 MNHEY, CDR2 SVGEGT. This CDR3 is CASWDIGYEQYF. In nucleotides, the CDR3 is TGTGCCTCCTGGGACATAGGCTACGAGCAGTACTTC.

Concerning this clonotype itself: A single base separates this from a much larger clone, so it may be a read error. V usage is TRBV19 and J usage is TRBJ2-1; no clear D. The J call may be incorrect, as the DNA end agrees better with TRBJ2-7. This CDR3 is 11 amino acids long. Germline V gene data show CDR1 as LNHDA and CDR2 as SQIVND (reference sequence). DNA for the CDR3: TGTGCCAGCCGAATTTACAATGAGCAGTACTTC. Its translation is CASRIYNEQYF.

This clonotype showed up many times. The chain links TRBV20-1 to TRBJ2-7, with 12 bases that match TRBD1. Germline CDR1 DFQATT, CDR2 SNEGSKA (reference sequence). The V and J ends lost 4 bases and 7 bases, in that order; junction bases with no gene match: 8. The CDR3 has 14 amino acids. The chain's CDR3 is CSAKGQGAAKEQYF. The DNA for the CDR3 is TGCAGTGCTAAGGGACAGGGGGCGGCGAAAGAGCAGTACTTC.

The gene calls are TRBV6-2 or TRBV6-3 and TRBJ2-2; the D is unclear. Trimming shortened V by 7 bases and J by 1 base, and 7 bases separated the two germline ends. This CDR3 has 13 residues. Germline V lookup: CDR1 MNHEY, CDR2 SVGEGT. DNA for the CDR3: TGTGCCAGCAATGGATGGAACACCGGGGAGCTGTTTTTT. Amino acids: CASNGWNTGELFF.

The chain employs TRBV15 and TRBJ1-5; no definite D call. Trimming took 5 bases from V and 5 from J, leaving 4 bases between them. Germline-derived CDR1 and CDR2 are LNHNV and YYDKDF (reference sequence). The CDR3 is made up of 11 amino acids. The CDR3, as DNA: TGTGCCACCAGCGGCCATCAGCCCCAGCATTTT. It is translated as CATSGHQPQHF.

This clonotype was counted at least ten times. The chain uses TRBV20-1 and TRBJ2-3; D unresolved. The length of the CDR3 is 12 residues. CDR1 is DFQATT and CDR2 is SNEGSKA in the germline V gene (reference sequence). The CDR3 coding sequence is TGCAGGGTAGAGATTCACACAGATACGCAGTATTTT. It yields the protein CRVEIHTDTQYF.

Only a few counts were recorded for this clonotype. V is TRBV20-1 and J is TRBJ2-1; maybe TRBD2 (7 bases). CDR1 is DFQATT and CDR2 is SNEGSKA in the germline V gene (reference sequence). Trimming stripped 2 bases from V and 6 bases from J, with 26 bases between. The length of the CDR3 is 18 residues. This chain's CDR3 is CSARRGGLGGGPRNEQFF. The CDR3 DNA reads as TGCAGTGCTAGAAGGGGTGGGCTAGGGGGGGGTCCGCGCAATGAGCAGTTCTTC.

This clonotype has a count of ten or more. The chain employs TRBV4-3 and TRBJ2-3; D is uncertain. Germline lookup yields CDR1 LGHNA and CDR2 YSLEER. CDR3 length: 15 amino acids. V gave up 0 bases and J gave up 0 bases, with 7 bases separating them. CDR3 nucleotides: TGCGCCAGCAGCCAAGAAGGTTTTAGCACAGATACGCAGTATTTT. Amino acid sequence: CASSQEGFSTDTQYF.

This clonotype was detected many times. The rearrangement links TRBV28 to TRBJ2-7; D not certain. V lost 5 bases, J lost 3 bases, and 5 bases lay in between. Germline CDR1 MDHEN, CDR2 SYDVKM. The CDR3 sequence is 11 residues long. CDR3 amino acids: CASSEFYEQYF. DNA of the CDR3: TGTGCCAGCAGTGAGTTCTACGAGCAGTACTTC.

This clonotype turned up a few times. The rearrangement uses TRBV3-1 and TRBJ1-1, with D maybe TRBD1 (6 bases). Germline values: CDR1 LGHDT, CDR2 YNNKEL (reference sequence). The CDR3 covers 14 residues. Between the trimmed V and J ends, which lost 0 bases and 6 bases, there was a span of 11 bases. CDR3 DNA sequence: TGTGCCAGCAGCCAAGAAGGGGGGTGGGCTGAAGCTTTCTTT. It specifies CASSQEGGWAEAFF. The entire variable domain, with the rest obtained from reference TRBV3-1 and TRBJ1-1, is as follows: DTAVSQTPKYLVTQMGNDKSIKCEQNLGHDTMYWYKQDSKKFLKIMFSYNNKELIINETVPNRFSPKSPDKAHLNLHINSLELGDSAVYFCASSQEGGWAEAFFGQGTRLTVV.

This clonotype was recorded many times. The chain employs TRBV7-2 and TRBJ1-4; D is unresolved. The length of the CDR3 is 17 residues. The V end lost 2 bases, the J end lost 8 bases, and 21 bases lay between the germline ends. CDR1 and CDR2 from the germline V gene are SGHTA and FQGNSA. The CDR3 DNA sequence: TGTGCCAGCAGCTTACGTGGACTTAGGTCGGGAACCGAAAAACTGTTTTTT. Amino acids: CASSLRGLRSGTEKLFF.

This clonotype was picked up many times. J is TRBJ2-1 and V is TRBV10-3, with 12 bases aligning to TRBD2. Germline lookup yields CDR1 ENHRY and CDR2 SYGVKD. The CDR3 covers 17 residues. J lost 4 bases, V lost 2 bases, and 6 bases had no gene match. The CDR3 DNA sequence: TGTGCCATCAGTGAGCCTAAACTAGCGGGGGGATACAATGAGCAGTTCTTC. Residues: CAISEPKLAGGYNEQFF.

In this sample, this clonotype turned up once. V usage is TRBV19 and J usage is TRBJ2-1; no definite D call. Germline V lookup: CDR1 LNHDA, CDR2 SQIVND (reference sequence). This CDR3 has 13 amino acids. V dropped 5 bases and J dropped 5 bases, with 10 bases sitting between them. This CDR3 is CASSGWIDNEQFF. CDR3 DNA: TGTGCCAGTAGTGGATGGATAGACAATGAGCAGTTCTTC.

In this sample, this clonotype turned up a few times. This sequence joins TRBV27 and TRBJ2-7; TRBD1 matches 7 bases. The length of the CDR3 is 15 residues. The germline V gene has CDR1 MNHEY and CDR2 SMNVEV (reference sequence). V lost 5 bases, J lost 3 bases, and 10 bases stayed unmatched. The CDR3 sequence: CASSQQGRAHYEQYF. The DNA for the CDR3 is TGTGCCAGCAGTCAACAGGGGCGGGCCCACTACGAGCAGTACTTC.

This clonotype was detected only a few times. CDR3 loop: CASSKPSGRDPDTQYF. In DNA, the CDR3 is TGTGCCAGCAGCAAACCTAGCGGGAGGGACCCAGATACGCAGTATTTT. V and J are TRBV11-1 and TRBJ2-3; 12 bases align to TRBD2. Trimming removed 5 bases from V and 4 bases from J; junction bases left unmatched: 7. Per germline, CDR1 SGHAT and CDR2 FQDESV (reference sequence). This CDR3 is 16 amino acids long.

This rearrangement joins TRBV5-1 to TRBJ1-2; D not certain. The CDR3 is 14 amino acids. Germline CDR1 is SGHRS and CDR2 is YFSETQ. V gave up 4 bases and J gave up 1 base, with 11 bases separating them. The CDR3, as DNA: TGCGCCAGCAGCCCTCAGGCGGTTAACTATGGCTACACCTTC. This translates into CASSPQAVNYGYTF.

The gene calls are TRBV28 and TRBJ2-7; D ambiguous. The CDR3 runs 11 residues. Germline-derived CDR1 and CDR2 are MDHEN and SYDVKM. Deletions cut 11 bases from V and 6 bases from J, with 14 bases between. The CDR3 here is CAWSVIFEQYF. The CDR3 coding sequence is TGTGCCTGGAGTGTAATTTTCGAGCAGTACTTC.

This clonotype occurred many times. The chain couples TRBV10-3 to TRBJ1-1; no clear D gene. The V end lost 6 bases, the J end lost 2 bases, and 7 bases lay between the germline ends. CDR1 and CDR2 from the germline V gene are ENHRY and SYGVKD. The CDR3 has 12 residues. The CDR3 DNA reads as TGTGCCATCAGCTACAGCAACACTGAAGCTTTCTTT. Its translation is CAISYSNTEAFF.

The V call is TRBV5-1, the J call TRBJ2-7, with 10 bases fitting TRBD1. Germline V CDR1 and CDR2: SGHRS, YFSETQ. V lost 0 bases to trimming and J lost 2 bases; unmatched junction nucleotides: 5. This CDR3 contains 16 residues. CDR3: CASSLASGTGAYEQYF. In DNA form, the CDR3 reads TGCGCCAGCAGCTTGGCATCCGGGACAGGGGCCTACGAGCAGTACTTC.

This chain uses TRBV29-1 with TRBJ2-7, with D possibly matching TRBD1 (6 bases). This CDR3 has 14 amino acids. Trimming cost V 7 bases and J 0 bases, with 16 bases left between them. Germline assignment: CDR1 SQVTM and CDR2 ANQGSEA. CDR3: CSGRTGQNSYEQYF. The DNA for the CDR3 is TGCAGCGGAAGGACCGGACAGAACTCCTACGAGCAGTACTTC.

Many counts were recorded for this clonotype. The gene calls are TRBV20-1 and TRBJ2-3, with 9 bases identical to TRBD2. The CDR3 extends over 17 amino acids. Germline loops: CDR1 DFQATT, CDR2 SNEGSKA (reference sequence). V lost 0 bases, J lost 2 bases, and 9 bases stayed unmatched. The chain's CDR3 is CSARDHGASGTTDTQYF. CDR3 DNA sequence: TGCAGTGCTAGAGATCATGGGGCTAGCGGGACCACAGATACGCAGTATTTT.

This clonotype was seen only a few times. This rearrangement joins TRBV15 to TRBJ2-1; no firm D call. Germline CDR1 reads LNHNV; CDR2 reads YYDKDF (reference sequence). The CDR3 is made up of 14 amino acids. V gave up 5 bases and J gave up 5 bases, with 13 bases separating them. The CDR3 is CATSHTLGDNEQFF. CDR3 coding DNA: TGTGCCACCAGCCATACTTTAGGAGACAATGAGCAGTTCTTC.

This clonotype has a count of ten or more. V gene TRBV29-1 combines with J gene TRBJ2-1, with D perhaps matching TRBD2 (6 bases). The germline CDR1 and CDR2 sequences are SQVTM and ANQGSEA. The CDR3 runs 14 residues. V dropped 7 bases and J dropped 4 bases, with 17 bases sitting between them. The CDR3, as DNA: TGCAGCGCAAAGTACGGGAGCGGGTACAATGAGCAGTTCTTC. Protein: CSAKYGSGYNEQFF.

The chain uses TRBV27 and TRBJ1-4; D is perhaps TRBD1 (5 bases). This CDR3 comprises 13 residues. Looked up from germline, CDR1 is MNHEY and CDR2 is SMNVEV (reference sequence). The ends were cut back, 0 bases at V and 10 bases at J, with 9 bases in the middle. CDR3 loop: CASSLSGLAKLFF. In DNA, the CDR3 is TGTGCCAGCAGTTTATCGGGACTGGCAAAACTGTTTTTT.

Many counts were recorded for this clonotype. This sequence joins TRBV20-1 and TRBJ2-5; D is possibly TRBD1 (5 bases). This CDR3 is 12 amino acids long. Trimming stripped 4 bases from V and 0 bases from J, with 6 bases between. Germline CDR1 and CDR2: DFQATT and SNEGSKA (reference sequence). CDR3 sequence: CSATQDQETQYF. The DNA for the CDR3 is TGCAGTGCTACACAGGACCAAGAGACCCAGTACTTC.

This clonotype was picked up many times. The chain recombines TRBV19 with TRBJ2-7; D is ambiguous. CDR1 is LNHDA and CDR2 is SQIVND in the germline V gene (reference sequence). V lost 1 base to trimming and J lost 2 bases, with 9 bases between them. The CDR3 runs 14 residues. The CDR3 region is CASSIAGGAYEQYF. The CDR3 DNA reads as TGTGCCAGTAGTATAGCTGGCGGCGCCTACGAGCAGTACTTC.